A single sample is the source of the 32 T cell receptor beta chains below, sequenced in a study of blood T cell repertoires in COVID-19. The assay was immunoSEQ multiplex PCR, and TCRdb's table has in-frame clones only and misses some. Among some 87,000 clones listed, about 78% were seen once. Sample: peripheral blood. The receptors come from a human donor in a cohort sampled during active COVID-19.

This clone was counted ten times or more. The V call is TRBV7-9, the J call TRBJ1-6, with D possibly matching TRBD1 (6 bases). Germline loops: CDR1 SEHNR, CDR2 FQNEAQ (reference sequence). Trimming took off 8 bases at V and 8 bases at J, with 10 bases between the two ends. The CDR3 is 12 amino acids. The CDR3 is CASRKGDSPLHF. In DNA form, the CDR3 reads TGTGCCAGCCGGAAGGGGGATTCACCCCTCCACTTT.

V usage is TRBV9 and J usage is TRBJ1-5, with D perhaps matching TRBD1 (5 bases). This CDR3 has 13 residues. V was shortened by 3 bases and J by 2 bases, with 6 bases between the two germline ends. Germline V gives CDR1 SGDLS, CDR2 YYNGEE. This chain's CDR3 is CASSGGGNQPQHF. The CDR3 DNA reads TGTGCCAGCAGCGGGGGGGGCAATCAGCCCCAGCATTTT. Drawing the rest from reference TRBV9 and TRBJ1-5, the complete variable domain is DSGVTQTPKHLITATGQRVTLRCSPRSGDLSVYWYQQSLDQGLQFLIQYYNGEERAKGNILERFSAQQFPDLHSELNLSSLELGDSALYFCASSGGGNQPQHFGDGTRLSIL.

CDR3 residues: CASSYGTGQETQYF. In DNA form, the CDR3 reads TGTGCCAGCAGCTATGGGACAGGTCAAGAGACCCAGTACTTC. The V and J genes are TRBV7-6 and TRBJ2-5; 8 nucleotides align to TRBD1. From germline, CDR1 is SGHVS and CDR2 FNYEAQ. J gave up 2 bases and V 4 bases, and 3 bases lay outside the gene matches. The CDR3 contains 14 residues.

The table lists this clone with a count of one. V gene TRBV21-1 combines with J gene TRBJ1-4. TRBV21-1 is termed a pseudogene. The CDR3 is 17 residues long. CDR3 in DNA: TGTGCCAGCAGCAAAGTCTATCGCCGGGGATATAATGAAAAACTGTTTTTT. This gives the protein CASSKVYRRGYNEKLFF.

The V call is TRBV6-2 or TRBV6-3, the J call TRBJ2-1; 9 nucleotides agree with TRBD1. Germline CDR1 MNHEY, CDR2 SVGEGT. The CDR3 contains 16 residues. With 4 bases clipped from V and 1 base from J, the junction kept 5 bases outside the gene matches. CDR3 sequence reads: CASSSLDRGSYNEQFF. The CDR3 region has the DNA TGTGCCAGCAGTTCCCTCGACAGGGGGTCCTACAATGAGCAGTTCTTC.

V usage is TRBV3-1 (or the pseudogene TRBV3-2) and J usage is TRBJ2-1, with 12 bases fitting TRBD2. The CDR3 loop spans 16 amino acids. Per germline, CDR1 LGHDT and CDR2 YNNKEL (reference sequence). With 1 base clipped from V and 10 bases from J, the junction kept 8 bases outside the gene matches. The CDR3 DNA is TGTGCCAGCAGCCAAGCCCTAGCGGGGGGGCTGGACGAGCAGTTCTTC. It is translated as CASSQALAGGLDEQFF.

This clone turned up a few times. The V gene is TRBV19, the J gene TRBJ1-6, with TRBD1 matching over 9 bases. CDR1 is LNHDA, CDR2 SQIVND, per germline (reference sequence). Unmatched junction bases numbered 12, after V lost 6 bases and J lost 12 bases. There are 15 residues in the CDR3. The CDR3 reads CASSIRDRVDLPLHF. In DNA form, the CDR3 reads TGTGCCAGTAGCATCCGGGACAGGGTAGATTTACCCCTCCACTTT.

J is TRBJ2-7 and V is TRBV6-2 or TRBV6-3; D uncertain. The CDR3 has 13 residues. With 5 bases removed from V and 2 bases from J, the gap between germline ends came to 10 bases. Per the germline V gene, CDR1 is MNHEY and CDR2 is SVGEGT. The CDR3 sequence: CASSPPSPYEQYV. CDR3 bases: TGTGCCAGCAGTCCCCCGAGCCCCTACGAGCAGTACGTC.

The genes are TRBV2 and TRBJ2-7; possible D gene TRBD1, 6 bases. CDR1 SNHLY and CDR2 FYNNEI come from the germline V gene. The CDR3 length is 19 residues. The V end lost 2 bases, the J end lost 2 bases, and 25 bases lay between the germline ends. CDR3 sequence reads: CASSENYLMTGNSPYEQYF. Here the CDR3 DNA reads TGTGCCAGCAGTGAAAACTACCTAATGACAGGAAACTCACCCTACGAGCAGTACTTC.

The V gene is TRBV9, the J gene TRBJ2-3, with 7 nucleotides matching TRBD2. With 4 bases clipped from V and 4 bases from J, the junction kept 9 bases outside the gene matches. The germline gives CDR1 SGDLS, CDR2 YYNGEE. The CDR3 consists of 15 residues. Here the CDR3 reads CASSPVGGRADTQYF. CDR3 coding DNA: TGTGCCAGCAGCCCAGTCGGGGGGAGGGCAGATACGCAGTATTTT.

This clone occurred once. Additional DNA sequences in this sample encode the identical CDR3. CDR3 bases: TGCGCCAGCAGCTTCTCCGGGACAGGGGTGAATGAGCAGTTCTTC. Protein: CASSFSGTGVNEQFF. The chain joins TRBV5-1 to TRBJ2-1, with 10 bases matching TRBD1. Trimming removed 2 bases from V and 7 bases from J; junction bases left unmatched: 6. The CDR3 is 15 amino acids. The germline V gene has CDR1 SGHRS and CDR2 YFSETQ.

The chain's CDR3 is CASSYLGEGHEQYF. The CDR3 coding sequence is TGTGCCAGCAGTTACTTGGGGGAGGGTCACGAGCAGTACTTC. V is TRBV6-5 and J is TRBJ2-7; TRBD2 matches 7 bases. The CDR3 totals 14 residues. Germline-derived CDR1 and CDR2 are MNHEY and SVGAGI. Losses at the gene ends were 1 base for V and 5 bases for J; bases not matched to a gene: 5.

This chain connects TRBV12-3 or TRBV12-4 to TRBJ1-2, with D tentatively TRBD1 (6 bases). V lost 7 bases, J lost 8 bases, and 14 bases lay in between. There are 12 residues in the CDR3. The CDR3 DNA reads TGTGCCAGCACCCTGGGGGCGGAAGGCTACACCTTC. Translating it yields CASTLGAEGYTF.

This clone has just one count. This chain joins TRBV3-1 (or the pseudogene TRBV3-2) and TRBJ1-2; 10 bases match TRBD1. This CDR3 contains 15 residues. Germline CDR1 is LGHDT and CDR2 is YNNKEL (reference sequence). V shed 4 bases and J 6 bases; nucleotides not matched to a gene: 8. The CDR3 coding sequence is TGTGCCAGCAGCCTAGGACAGGGGGGATTAGATGGCTACACCTTC. The encoded protein is CASSLGQGGLDGYTF.

The J gene is TRBJ1-5, the V gene TRBV28; D perhaps matches TRBD1 (5 bases). Trimming pared 5 bases from V and 0 bases from J, leaving 8 bases between. The germline V gene encodes CDR1 MDHEN and CDR2 SYDVKM. This CDR3 has 14 amino acids. The CDR3 reads CASSGAVSNQPQHF. The CDR3 coding sequence is TGTGCCAGCAGTGGGGCGGTTAGCAATCAGCCCCAGCATTTT.

V usage is TRBV27 and J usage is TRBJ1-4; 9 bases are shared with TRBD1. J lost 8 bases, V lost 2 bases, and 9 bases had no gene match. Germline V gene sequence: CDR1 MNHEY, CDR2 SMNVEV (reference sequence). The CDR3 length is 16 residues. CDR3 amino acids: CASSLGTGRFHEKLFF. CDR3 sequence (DNA): TGTGCCAGCAGTTTAGGGACAGGGAGATTTCACGAAAAACTGTTTTTT.

The chain joins TRBV3-1 (or the pseudogene TRBV3-2) to TRBJ2-7; 12 nucleotides line up with TRBD2. Germline CDR1 reads LGHDT; CDR2 reads YNNKEL (reference sequence). The V gene end was trimmed by 4 bases and the J gene end by 3 bases; junction bases not matched to a gene: 4. The CDR3 totals 15 residues. The CDR3 loop is CASSPRLAGDYEQYV. The CDR3 bases are TGTGCCAGCAGCCCCCGACTAGCGGGGGACTACGAGCAGTACGTC.

The gene calls are TRBV9 and TRBJ2-2, with D unresolved. V gave up 2 bases and J gave up 7 bases, with 6 bases separating them. The germline CDR1 and CDR2 sequences are SGDLS and YYNGEE. This CDR3 contains 12 residues. CDR3 in DNA: TGTGCCAGCAGCGTTCAGTTCGGGGAGCTGTTTTTT. This translates into CASSVQFGELFF.

This clone was counted between two and nine times. CDR3 protein: CASRKGGGAKRQYF. The CDR3 nucleotides read TGTGCCAGCAGGAAAGGCGGGGGGGCCAAACGGCAGTATTTT. The chain is built from TRBV21-1 and TRBJ2-3; the D segment call TRBD2 is taken from the table without a DNA check. TRBV21-1 is labeled a pseudogene. This CDR3 contains 14 residues.

This rearrangement joins TRBV5-1 to TRBJ1-2, with D possibly matching TRBD1 (6 bases). Trimming stripped 3 bases from V and 2 bases from J, with 8 bases between. Germline V gives CDR1 SGHRS, CDR2 YFSETQ. The CDR3 sequence is 13 residues long. CDR3 sequence reads: CASSSGTNYGYTF. The DNA for the CDR3 is TGCGCCAGCAGCTCCGGGACAAACTATGGCTACACCTTC.

This chain links TRBV7-6 with TRBJ1-2, with D possibly matching TRBD1 (5 bases). Germline values: CDR1 SGHVS, CDR2 FNYEAQ. V gave up 4 bases and J gave up 8 bases, with 14 bases separating them. This CDR3 has 13 residues. This CDR3 is CASSSDIPGGYTF. CDR3 DNA sequence: TGTGCCAGCAGCTCGGACATCCCCGGGGGCTACACCTTC.

The rearrangement links TRBV19 to TRBJ2-7; 8 bases align to TRBD1. The CDR3 totals 13 residues. The V gene end was trimmed by 5 bases and the J gene end by 5 bases; junction bases not matched to a gene: 5. The germline CDR1 and CDR2 sequences are LNHDA and SQIVND (reference sequence). The CDR3 DNA is TGTGCCAGTAGTTTACGGACAGGGCACGAGCAGTACTTC. This codes for CASSLRTGHEQYF.

The V call is TRBV2, the J call TRBJ2-5; TRBD2 might be the D (6 bases). The length of the CDR3 is 15 residues. Germline CDR1 reads SNHLY; CDR2 reads FYNNEI. V was trimmed by 7 bases and J by 5 bases, leaving 20 bases between them. The CDR3 is CASTQDWGEVETQYF. The CDR3 DNA is TGTGCCAGCACCCAAGACTGGGGGGAGGTTGAGACCCAGTACTTC.

The chain employs TRBV29-1 and TRBJ1-4; a possible D gene is TRBD1 (6 bases). The CDR3 length is 14 residues. The germline gives CDR1 SQVTM, CDR2 ANQGSEA. Trimming stripped 3 bases from V and 8 bases from J, with 16 bases between. The CDR3 here is CSVEGESGEEKLFF. The CDR3 DNA follows: TGCAGCGTTGAGGGGGAGTCAGGGGAGGAAAAACTGTTTTTT.

The chain couples TRBV7-9 to TRBJ2-1, with a tentative D call TRBD2 (5 bases). V was pared by 5 bases and J by 8 bases, with 22 bases between. From germline, CDR1 is SEHNR and CDR2 FQNEAQ (reference sequence). CDR3 length equals 16 residues. CDR3 loop: CASSNRRGVSGDEQFF. The CDR3 DNA is TGTGCCAGCAGCAATAGACGGGGAGTTTCAGGCGATGAGCAGTTCTTC.

The chain recombines TRBV28 with TRBJ2-7; 9 bases match TRBD1. V shed 5 bases and J 4 bases; nucleotides not matched to a gene: 6. The V gene's germline CDR1 is MDHEN and CDR2 SYDVKM. This CDR3 comprises 14 residues. The DNA of the CDR3 is TGTGCCAGCAGTCCCGGGACAGGGATATACGAGCAGTACTTC. Translation: CASSPGTGIYEQYF.

The rearrangement uses TRBV5-6 and TRBJ2-1; 7 nucleotides align to TRBD2. CDR1 and CDR2 (germline): SGHDT, YYEEEE. The CDR3 is made up of 16 amino acids. With 3 bases clipped from V and 8 bases from J, the junction kept 14 bases outside the gene matches. The CDR3 DNA is TGTGCCAGCAGCTCCCAGGTGGGAGGGCCCTCGGATGAGCAGTTCTTC. Its protein is CASSSQVGGPSDEQFF.

The chain recombines TRBV7-2 with TRBJ2-7, with D maybe TRBD2 (5 bases). Deletions cut 1 base from V and 7 bases from J, with 14 bases between. Germline V CDR1 and CDR2: SGHTA, FQGNSA. CDR3 length: 14 residues. DNA for the CDR3: TGTGCCAGCAGCTTAGGTGGTGAGGGAAGGGAGCAGTACTTC. Translation: CASSLGGEGREQYF.

The chain is built from TRBV6-6 and TRBJ1-3; TRBD1 aligns across 7 bases. Germline CDR1 and CDR2: MNHNY and SVGAGI (reference sequence). V lost 5 bases and J lost 0; bases outside the gene matches: 13. CDR3 length: 18 residues. The CDR3 spells CASSLTGTAIASGNTIYF. CDR3 bases: TGTGCCAGCAGTCTAACCGGGACAGCAATAGCCTCTGGAAACACCATATATTTT.

The chain employs TRBV18 and TRBJ1-6; D perhaps matches TRBD1 (6 bases). V was cut by 1 base and J by 3 bases, with 10 bases left in between. The germline V gene encodes CDR1 KGHSH and CDR2 LQKENI. This CDR3 is built from 16 residues. CDR3 amino acids: CASSPRDIGYNSPLHF. CDR3 sequence (DNA): TGTGCCAGCTCACCACGGGACATCGGCTATAATTCACCCCTCCACTTT.

This clone is medium-sized within its sample. CDR3 bases: TGTGCCAGCAGCAAAGCGGTAGCAGGGGCGAACAATCAGCCCCAGCATTTT. Encoded protein: CASSKAVAGANNQPQHF. The J gene is TRBJ1-5, the V gene TRBV21-1; the table's D call, TRBD1, was not checked against the DNA. TRBV21-1 is classified as a pseudogene. The length of the CDR3 is 17 residues.

This clone was counted between two and nine times. The chain combines TRBV19 with TRBJ1-5; 8 bases agree with TRBD1. Germline V gene data show CDR1 as LNHDA and CDR2 as SQIVND (reference sequence). Losses at the gene ends were 5 bases for V and 1 base for J; bases not matched to a gene: 1. The CDR3 covers 14 residues. The CDR3 nucleotides read TGTGCCAGTAGTTGGACAGGGAGCAATCAGCCCCAGCATTTT. This encodes CASSWTGSNQPQHF.